The entry below describes one TCR beta chain. Antigen: not known. Sequencing was performed with immunoSEQ multiplex PCR; in TCRdb, only in-frame clones are kept and a portion is missing. The sample includes roughly 25,000 clones, around 95% seen only once; the top ten take approximately 0.2%. With 2 bases removed from V and 3 bases from J, the gap between germline ends came to 11 bases. The CDR3 runs to 14 residues. Germline CDR1 SGHTA, CDR2 FQGNSA. These data are taken from a study of B cell selection in AIRE deficiency. Broader study findings: Shared Treg sequences were biased toward short CDR3s with few non-templated nucleotide insertions. Roughly 29% of healthy-shared Treg TCRbeta sequences appeared in patient Tconv cells. TCRbeta-only data showed 30% to 45% of shared healthy Treg sequences in healthy Tconv. Healthy donors alone shared about 32% of around 3,700 Treg sequences; patients alone around 8.5%.

CD4+CD127+ cells were sorted as the conventional CD4 T cells. The sample comprised CD4+CD127+ conventional T cells sorted from PBMCs. The receptor's source is a human donor in good health. The chain has TRBV7-2 and TRBJ2-7; D ambiguous. The CDR3 DNA reads as TGTGCCAGCAGCTTACTCCTCGTCGGCTACGAGCAGTACTTC. This codes for CASSLLLVGYEQYF.